One TCR beta chain is described in this entry. The antigen it recognizes is unknown. Base quality data are lacking; no much larger clone is found one base away. The study was a case-control design nested within a healthcare worker cohort in London, UK, with weekly nasopharyngeal swab PCR tests and blood sampling. Between 23 and 31 March 2020, the week of the UK lockdown, healthcare workers were enrolled and then followed up weekly for as long as 16 weeks. The sample belongs to a study of early T cells in non-severe SARS-CoV-2 infection (dated by TCRdb to about 2021). A note on the overall study: Because TCR sequencing relied on bulk RNA taken from unsorted whole blood, pairing of alpha and beta chains was not possible. Paper-wide results and their limitations: VDJdb matching was skewed toward anti-spike CD8 responses, so virus-specific expansions were likely underestimated and private and CD4 specificities were missed.

Reading the germline V gene gives CDR1 LGHNT and CDR2 FRNRAP. Trimming leaves V shorter by 2 bases and J shorter by 5 bases, with the junction holding 6 bases beyond the gene matches. The CDR3 goes from the cysteine to the phenylalanine over 15 residues. Here the CDR3 DNA is all that survives: 45 bases in frame from base 1. To prepare the library, 5' RACE was applied. Sequenced using a NextSeq 500. In the TCR library protocol, unique molecular identifiers were attached to individual cDNA molecules to correct for PCR bias and sequencing error. Both TCR alpha and beta chains were sequenced, and tight co-correlation was observed between alpha and beta sequence abundances in each sample. The original methods were these. V gene, J gene and CDR3 annotation of TCR sequences was performed with Decombinator V4. Expanded TCRs were defined as changing significantly between any two time points under a Poisson model with p below 0.0001. TCR abundances were normalised to the total number of TCRs sequenced in each sample and reported as counts per million. MAIT TCRs were defined by TRAV1-2 paired with TRAJ12, TRAJ20 or TRAJ33, and iNKT TCRs by TRAV10 paired with TRAJ18. A search of VDJdb, accessed on 1 November 2021, was run for TCRs annotated to CMV, EBV and SARS-CoV-2, with TCRs annotated for multiple antigens excluded. TCRdb ran its own pipeline on the public reads, namely fastp trimming at Q25 and MiXCR clone calling, and kept in-frame beta chains. Rows merge per CDR3 protein into single entries with the most common DNA and genes. Here the V and J calls rest on TCRdb's processing, not on the authors' analysis. This sample lists about 82,000 distinct CDR3 sequences; about 13% were detected once. The ten largest clones add up to nearly 6% of the sample.

This receptor was identified in an adult who was a healthcare worker with PCR-confirmed SARS-CoV-2 infection or an uninfected control (not recorded which). In this chain, TRBV12-5 is recombined with TRBJ2-1; TRBD1 agrees with 7 junctional bases. Sequencing used whole blood. This receptor has the CDR3 CASGLIYDRDNEQFF. The DNA reads TGTGCTAGTGGTTTGATCTACGACAGGGACAATGAGCAGTTCTTC.